Here is one T cell receptor beta chain with its context. The data derive from a study of T cells expressing NK-cell markers. Germline loops: CDR1 SGHVS, CDR2 FQNEAQ. The CDR3 covers 15 residues. TCRdb derives one entry per CDR3 protein from the 5' RACE reads, leaving out DNA. Its listing shows about 440,000 distinct CDR3 sequences. The receptor comes from a woman between 18 and 69 years old in good health. What was sequenced was blood T cells: a sorted CD56 or NKG2C T cell subset, CD4+ or CD8+ T cells, or bulk PBMC T cells (not recorded which). The rearrangement joins TRBV7-8 to TRBJ2-1; lacking DNA, the TRBD1 call made by TCRdb goes unchecked. Here the CDR3 reads CASSLSGSRGNEQFF. Combining the CDR3 with reference TRBV7-8 and TRBJ2-1 gives the whole variable domain GAGVSQSPRYKVAKRGQDVALRCDPISGHVSLFWYQQALGQGPEFLTYFQNEAQLDKSGLPSDRFFAERPEGSVSTLKIQRTQQEDSAVYLCASSLSGSRGNEQFFGPGTRLTVL.